This T cell receptor (beta chain) was sequenced during a study of blood T cell repertoires in COVID-19. The table came from immunoSEQ multiplex PCR; TCRdb's copy has only in-frame clones and leaves some out. The table shows about 76,000 clones, with about 90% occurring only once. V lost 2 bases and J 8 bases, leaving 12 bases between the germline ends. CDR1 and CDR2 (germline): MNHEY, SMNVEV (reference sequence). This CDR3 contains 13 residues. Source material: peripheral blood. This sequence originates from a human donor in a cohort sampled during active COVID-19. This rearrangement joins TRBV27 to TRBJ1-2; D possibly corresponds to TRBD1 (5 bases). In nucleotides, the CDR3 is TGTGCCAGCAGTTTAATCAGGGAGGGCGGCTACACCTTC. Translation gives CASSLIREGGYTF.